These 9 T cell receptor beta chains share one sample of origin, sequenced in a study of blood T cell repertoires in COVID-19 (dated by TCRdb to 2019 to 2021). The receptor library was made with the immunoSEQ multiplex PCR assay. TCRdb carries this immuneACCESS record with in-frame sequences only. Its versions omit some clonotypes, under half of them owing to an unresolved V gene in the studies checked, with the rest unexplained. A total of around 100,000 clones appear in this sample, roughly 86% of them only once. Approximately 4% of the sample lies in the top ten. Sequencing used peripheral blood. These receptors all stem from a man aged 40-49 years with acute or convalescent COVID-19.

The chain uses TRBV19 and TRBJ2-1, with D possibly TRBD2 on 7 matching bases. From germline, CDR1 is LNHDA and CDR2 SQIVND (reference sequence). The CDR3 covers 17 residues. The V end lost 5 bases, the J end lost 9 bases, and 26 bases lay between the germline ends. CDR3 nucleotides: TGTGCCAGTAGTCAAGGACAGACGGGACTAATCTTTCGTGAGCAGTTCTTC. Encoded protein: CASSQGQTGLIFREQFF.

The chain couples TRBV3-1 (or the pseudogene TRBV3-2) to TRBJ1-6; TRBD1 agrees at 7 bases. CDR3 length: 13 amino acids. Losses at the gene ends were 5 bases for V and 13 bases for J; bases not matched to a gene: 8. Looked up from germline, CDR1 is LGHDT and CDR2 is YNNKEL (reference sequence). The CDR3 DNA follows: TGTGCCAGCAGCTCGGACAGGACAGGTCCCCTCCACTTT. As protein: CASSSDRTGPLHF.

CDR3 nucleotides: TGTGCCAGCAGCCAAGATCTTGGGGAGCATGGCTACACCTTC. Its protein is CASSQDLGEHGYTF. J is TRBJ1-2 and V is TRBV4-2; no reliable D call. From germline, CDR1 is LGHNA and CDR2 YNFKEQ. The CDR3 consists of 14 residues. With 0 bases removed from V and 6 bases from J, the gap between germline ends came to 11 bases.

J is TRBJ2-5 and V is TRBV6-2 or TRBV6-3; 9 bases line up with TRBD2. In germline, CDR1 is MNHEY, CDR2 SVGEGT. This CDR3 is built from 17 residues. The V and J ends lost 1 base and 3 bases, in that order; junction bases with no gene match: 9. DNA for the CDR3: TGTGCCAGCAGTTACTGGGGGGGTTCTAGCGGGGAAGAGACCCAGTACTTC. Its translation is CASSYWGGSSGEETQYF.

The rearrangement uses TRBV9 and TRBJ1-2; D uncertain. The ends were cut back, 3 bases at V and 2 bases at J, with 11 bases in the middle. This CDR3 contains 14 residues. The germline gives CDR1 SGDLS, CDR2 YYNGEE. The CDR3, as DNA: TGTGCCAGCAGCGCCAGTACGGGGAACTATGGCTACACCTTC. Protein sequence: CASSASTGNYGYTF. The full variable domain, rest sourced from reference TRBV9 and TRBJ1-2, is DSGVTQTPKHLITATGQRVTLRCSPRSGDLSVYWYQQSLDQGLQFLIQYYNGEERAKGNILERFSAQQFPDLHSELNLSSLELGDSALYFCASSASTGNYGYTFGSGTRLTVV.

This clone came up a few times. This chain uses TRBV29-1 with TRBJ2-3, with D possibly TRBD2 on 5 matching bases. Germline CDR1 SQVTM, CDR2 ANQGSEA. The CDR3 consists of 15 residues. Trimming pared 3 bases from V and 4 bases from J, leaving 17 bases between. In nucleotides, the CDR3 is TGCAGCGTTGAGCGATACGGGAACGGCGCAGATACGCAGTATTTT. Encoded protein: CSVERYGNGADTQYF.

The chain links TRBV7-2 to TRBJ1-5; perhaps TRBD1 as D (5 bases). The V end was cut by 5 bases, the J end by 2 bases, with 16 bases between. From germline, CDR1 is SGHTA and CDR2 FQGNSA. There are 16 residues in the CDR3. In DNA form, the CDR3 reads TGTGCCAGCAGCACGACCGGGAGGGACGGCAATCAGCCCCAGCATTTT. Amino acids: CASSTTGRDGNQPQHF.

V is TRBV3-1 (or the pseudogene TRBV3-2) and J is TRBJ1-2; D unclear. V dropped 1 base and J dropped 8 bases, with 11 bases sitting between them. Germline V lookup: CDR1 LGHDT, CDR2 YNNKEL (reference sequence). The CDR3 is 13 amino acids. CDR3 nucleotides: TGTGCCAGCAGCCAAGTGGAGGTCCGGGGCTACACCTTC. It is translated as CASSQVEVRGYTF.

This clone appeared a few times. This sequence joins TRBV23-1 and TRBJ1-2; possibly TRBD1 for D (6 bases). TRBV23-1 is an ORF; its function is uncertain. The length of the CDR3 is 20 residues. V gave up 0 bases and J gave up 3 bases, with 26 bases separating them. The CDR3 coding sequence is TGCGCCAGCAGTCAATCGGATGGACAGACCACACCGTGGGAACACTATGGCTACACCTTC. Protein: CASSQSDGQTTPWEHYGYTF.